The 11 T cell receptor beta chains presented below share a single source sample, sequenced in a study of T-cell reconstitution after alpha-beta-depleted transplantation in children. Library preparation (for TCRbeta) was performed with unique molecular identifiers. TCRdb processed the PCR reads anew with MiXCR; each CDR3 protein has one entry. This sample has hundreds of thousands of distinct CDR3 sequences, with 13% found just once. This material consisted of PBMCs, taken before TCRalphabeta/CD19-depleted stem cell transplant. These receptors all stem from a girl aged 2 to 10 with congenital amegakaryocytic thrombocytopenia, due to receive a stem cell transplant.

This clonotype was detected many times. The V and J genes are TRBV12-3 or TRBV12-4 and TRBJ2-3, with D unresolved. The V end lost 5 bases, the J end lost 1 base, and 13 bases lay between the germline ends. The length of the CDR3 is 15 residues. CDR3 protein: CASSKGESRTDTQYF. The DNA for the CDR3 is TGTGCCAGCAGTAAAGGCGAGAGCCGCACAGATACGCAGTATTTT.

This clonotype was seen a handful of times. V usage is TRBV29-1 and J usage is TRBJ2-1; 10 bases match TRBD1. CDR1 and CDR2 from the germline V gene are SQVTM and ANQGSEA. Trimming cost V 6 bases and J 7 bases; bases outside gene matches: 12. This CDR3 comprises 15 residues. The CDR3 sequence is CSVYGWTGGVNEQFF. In DNA form, the CDR3 reads TGCAGCGTGTACGGATGGACAGGGGGTGTAAATGAGCAGTTCTTC.

This clonotype was counted between two and nine times. The chain's CDR3 is CSAPSAPTSGDKETQYF. The CDR3, as DNA: TGCAGTGCCCCCTCAGCTCCGACTAGCGGGGATAAAGAGACCCAGTACTTC. The chain is built from TRBV20-1 and TRBJ2-5; 11 nucleotides line up with TRBD2. The V gene end was trimmed by 6 bases and the J gene end by 3 bases; junction bases not matched to a gene: 15. The CDR3 runs to 17 residues. Germline lookup yields CDR1 DFQATT and CDR2 SNEGSKA (reference sequence).

This clonotype was seen only a few times. The rearrangement links TRBV18 to TRBJ2-5; the match to TRBD1 covers 8 bases. After removal of 6 bases from V and 1 base from J, the junction contained 1 base not matched to a gene. The germline gives CDR1 KGHSH, CDR2 LQKENI. The CDR3 has 13 residues. The DNA of the CDR3 is TGTGCCAGCTCCGGGACAGGCCAAGAGACCCAGTACTTC. Amino acid sequence: CASSGTGQETQYF. The whole variable domain, filled in from reference TRBV18 and TRBJ2-5, reads NAGVMQNPRHLVRRRGQEARLRCSPMKGHSHVYWYRQLPEEGLKFMVYLQKENIIDESGMPKERFSAEFPKEGPSILRIQQVVRGDSAAYFCASSGTGQETQYFGPGTRLLVL.

The chain combines TRBV4-1 with TRBJ2-2, with no clear D. Germline V gene data show CDR1 as MGHRA and CDR2 as YSYEKL. This CDR3 region has 16 residues. The germline V and J ends were trimmed by 3 bases and 5 bases, with 16 bases remaining between them. CDR3 sequence (DNA): TGCGCCAGCAGCCAGTTTATCGGCTTCTCGACCGGGGAGCTGTTTTTT. Its translation is CASSQFIGFSTGELFF.

This chain joins TRBV10-3 and TRBJ2-4, with 13 bases aligning to TRBD2. In germline, CDR1 is ENHRY, CDR2 SYGVKD. With 3 bases clipped from V and 2 bases from J, the junction kept 10 bases outside the gene matches. This CDR3 has 19 residues. CDR3 nucleotides: TGTGCCATCAGTGACAGGACTAGCGGGAGAGTGGGGACCAAAAACATTCAGTACTTC. Translated: CAISDRTSGRVGTKNIQYF.

This clonotype was recorded at least ten times. The chain couples TRBV20-1 to TRBJ2-2; D not resolved. CDR1 is DFQATT, CDR2 SNEGSKA, per germline (reference sequence). V was trimmed by 6 bases and J by 5 bases, leaving 7 bases between them. The CDR3 spans 11 residues. DNA for the CDR3: TGCAGTGCCTCGCGAACCGGGGAGCTGTTTTTT. It yields the protein CSASRTGELFF.

This clonotype was found a few times. The J gene is TRBJ2-5, the V gene TRBV4-2; no definite D call. The CDR3 runs 14 residues. Germline V gives CDR1 LGHNA, CDR2 YNFKEQ. Between the trimmed V and J ends, which lost 0 bases and 5 bases, there was a span of 10 bases. CDR3 DNA: TGTGCCAGCAGCCAAGAAGGCCGGTGGGAGACCCAGTACTTC. Its translation is CASSQEGRWETQYF.

This clonotype was recorded a few times. The chain carries TRBV5-1 and TRBJ2-5, with 10 bases aligning to TRBD2. The length of the CDR3 is 15 residues. Germline V lookup: CDR1 SGHRS, CDR2 YFSETQ. The J segment lost 0 bases and the V segment lost 7 bases, leaving 6 bases of the junction unmatched. The CDR3 DNA is TGCGCCAGCCGCCTACTAGCGGGGTACCAAGAGACCCAGTACTTC. It specifies CASRLLAGYQETQYF. Full variable domain (outside the CDR3, taken from reference TRBV5-1 and TRBJ2-5): KAGVTQTPRYLIKTRGQQVTLSCSPISGHRSVSWYQQTPGQGLQFLFEYFSETQRNKGNFPGRFSGRQFSNSRSEMNVSTLELGDSALYLCASRLLAGYQETQYFGPGTRLLVL.

The V gene is TRBV11-2, the J gene TRBJ2-6; TRBD1 matches at 7 bases. V was clipped by 4 bases and J by 1 base; unmatched bases: 13. This CDR3 has 19 residues. Per germline, CDR1 SGHAT and CDR2 FQNNGV. CDR3 sequence (DNA): TGTGCCAGCAGCTCACCCCGGACAGGTCTAAGGTCTGGGGCCAACGTCCTGACTTTC. This codes for CASSSPRTGLRSGANVLTF.

This clonotype was seen a few times. The rearrangement uses TRBV7-2 and TRBJ2-5; D is undetermined. Germline V gene lookup returns CDR1 SGHTA and CDR2 FQGNSA. The CDR3 contains 12 residues. The V end lost 5 bases, the J end lost 5 bases, and 9 bases lay between the germline ends. The CDR3 DNA sequence: TGTGCCAGCAGCCAGCCAGGCGAGACCCAGTACTTC. Translation gives CASSQPGETQYF.